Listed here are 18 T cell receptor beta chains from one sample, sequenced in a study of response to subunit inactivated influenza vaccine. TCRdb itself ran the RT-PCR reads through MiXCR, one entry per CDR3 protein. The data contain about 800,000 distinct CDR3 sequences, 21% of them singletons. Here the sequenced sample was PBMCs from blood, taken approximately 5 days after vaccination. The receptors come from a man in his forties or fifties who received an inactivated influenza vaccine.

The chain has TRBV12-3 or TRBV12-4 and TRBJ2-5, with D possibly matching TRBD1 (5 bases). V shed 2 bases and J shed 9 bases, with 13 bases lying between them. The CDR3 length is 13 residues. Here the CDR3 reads CASSLLGEGAQYF. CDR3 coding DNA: TGTGCCAGCAGTTTACTCGGAGAAGGGGCCCAGTACTTC.

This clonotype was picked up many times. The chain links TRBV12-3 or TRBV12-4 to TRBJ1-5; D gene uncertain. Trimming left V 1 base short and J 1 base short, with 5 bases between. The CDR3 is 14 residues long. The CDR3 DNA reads TGTGCCAGCAGTTTAGGAGTGAGCAATCAGCCCCAGCATTTT. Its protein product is CASSLGVSNQPQHF.

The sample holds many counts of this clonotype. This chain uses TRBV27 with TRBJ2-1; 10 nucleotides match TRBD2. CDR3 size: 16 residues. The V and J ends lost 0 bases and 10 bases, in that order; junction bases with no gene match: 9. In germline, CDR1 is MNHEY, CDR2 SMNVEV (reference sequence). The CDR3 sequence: CASSLSKSGRAAEQFF. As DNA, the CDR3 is TGTGCCAGCAGTTTATCGAAGAGCGGGAGGGCAGCCGAGCAGTTCTTC.

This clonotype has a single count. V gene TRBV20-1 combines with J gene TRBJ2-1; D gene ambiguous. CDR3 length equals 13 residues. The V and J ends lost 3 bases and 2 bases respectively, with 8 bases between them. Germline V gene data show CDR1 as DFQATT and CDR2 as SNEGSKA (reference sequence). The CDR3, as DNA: TGCAGTGCTAGCCCCCTCCCCTACAATGAGCAGTTCTTC. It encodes CSASPLPYNEQFF.

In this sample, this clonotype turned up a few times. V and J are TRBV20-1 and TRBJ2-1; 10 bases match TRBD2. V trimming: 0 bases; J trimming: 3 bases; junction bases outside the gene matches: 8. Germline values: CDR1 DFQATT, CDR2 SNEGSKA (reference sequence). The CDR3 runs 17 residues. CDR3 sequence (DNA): TGCAGTGCTAGAGATCAGTCTAGCGGGAGCCACTACAATGAGCAGTTCTTC. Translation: CSARDQSSGSHYNEQFF.

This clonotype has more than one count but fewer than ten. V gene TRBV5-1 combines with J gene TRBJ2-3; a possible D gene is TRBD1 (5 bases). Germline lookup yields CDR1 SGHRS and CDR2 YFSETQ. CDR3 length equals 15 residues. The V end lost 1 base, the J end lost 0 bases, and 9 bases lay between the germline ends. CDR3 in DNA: TGCGCCAGCAGCTTGCAGGGTTCTAGCACAGATACGCAGTATTTT. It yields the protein CASSLQGSSTDTQYF.

The CDR3 loop is CASSQGLSKEYNYGYTF. As DNA, the CDR3 is TGCGCCAGCAGCCAAGGGTTGAGCAAAGAATACAACTATGGCTACACCTTC. J is TRBJ1-2 and V is TRBV4-3; D is unresolved. Trimming removed 1 base from V and 2 bases from J, with 17 bases in between. This CDR3 spans 17 amino acids. Germline CDR1 and CDR2: LGHNA and YSLEER.

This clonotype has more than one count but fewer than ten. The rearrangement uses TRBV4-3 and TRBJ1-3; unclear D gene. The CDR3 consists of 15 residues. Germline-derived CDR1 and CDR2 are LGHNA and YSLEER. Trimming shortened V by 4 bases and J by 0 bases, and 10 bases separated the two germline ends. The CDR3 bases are TGCGCCAGCAGCCGAGACATATTCTCTGGAAACACCATATATTTT. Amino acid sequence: CASSRDIFSGNTIYF.

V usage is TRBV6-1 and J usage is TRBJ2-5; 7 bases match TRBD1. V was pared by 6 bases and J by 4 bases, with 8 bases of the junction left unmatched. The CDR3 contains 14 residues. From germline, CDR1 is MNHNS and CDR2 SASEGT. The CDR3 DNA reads TGTGCCAGCAGGGGACAGTGGGGGATAGAGACCCAGTACTTC. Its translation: CASRGQWGIETQYF.

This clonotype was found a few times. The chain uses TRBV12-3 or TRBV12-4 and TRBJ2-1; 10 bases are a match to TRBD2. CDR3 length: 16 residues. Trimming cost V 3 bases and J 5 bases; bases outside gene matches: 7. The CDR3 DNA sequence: TGTGCCAGCAGTTTCCCTAGCGGGGGCTATAACAATGAGCAGTTCTTC. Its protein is CASSFPSGGYNNEQFF.

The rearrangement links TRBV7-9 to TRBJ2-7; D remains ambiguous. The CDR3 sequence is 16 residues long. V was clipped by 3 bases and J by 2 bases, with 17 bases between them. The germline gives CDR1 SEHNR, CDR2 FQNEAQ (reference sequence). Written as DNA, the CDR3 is TGTGCCAGCAGCTTGGACGTCGCGATACACCCCTACGAGCAGTACTTC. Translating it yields CASSLDVAIHPYEQYF.

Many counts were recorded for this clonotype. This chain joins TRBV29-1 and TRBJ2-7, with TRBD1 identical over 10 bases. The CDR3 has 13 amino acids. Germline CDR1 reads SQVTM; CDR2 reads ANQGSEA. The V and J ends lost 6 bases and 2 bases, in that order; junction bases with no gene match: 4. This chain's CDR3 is CSVEDRGTYEQYF. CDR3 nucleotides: TGCAGCGTGGAGGACAGGGGGACCTACGAGCAGTACTTC.

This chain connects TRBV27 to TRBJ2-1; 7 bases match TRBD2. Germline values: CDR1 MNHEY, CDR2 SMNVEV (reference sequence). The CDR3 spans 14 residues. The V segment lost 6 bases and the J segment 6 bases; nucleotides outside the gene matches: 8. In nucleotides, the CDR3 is TGTGCCAGCAGCTTCGCGGGAGATGGCAATGAGCAGTTCTTC. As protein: CASSFAGDGNEQFF.

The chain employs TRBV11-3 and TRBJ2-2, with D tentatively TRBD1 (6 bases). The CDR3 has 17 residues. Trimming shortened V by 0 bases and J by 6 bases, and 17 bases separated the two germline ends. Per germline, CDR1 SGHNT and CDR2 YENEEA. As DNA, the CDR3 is TGTGCCAGCAGCTTAGATCATCCCAGGGGCAGTTCCGGGGAGCTGTTTTTT. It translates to CASSLDHPRGSSGELFF.

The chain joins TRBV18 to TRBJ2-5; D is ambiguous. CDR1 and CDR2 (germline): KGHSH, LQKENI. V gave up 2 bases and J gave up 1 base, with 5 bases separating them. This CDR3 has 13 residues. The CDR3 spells CASSPNSQETQYF. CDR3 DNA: TGTGCCAGCTCACCAAACAGCCAAGAGACCCAGTACTTC.

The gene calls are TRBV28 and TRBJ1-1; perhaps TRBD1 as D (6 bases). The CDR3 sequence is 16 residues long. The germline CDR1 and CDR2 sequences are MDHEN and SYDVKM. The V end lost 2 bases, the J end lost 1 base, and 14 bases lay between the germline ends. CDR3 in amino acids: CASSLPQGQQNTEAFF. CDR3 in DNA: TGTGCCAGCAGTTTACCCCAGGGACAACAGAACACTGAAGCTTTCTTT. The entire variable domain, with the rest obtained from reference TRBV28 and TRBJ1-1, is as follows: DVKVTQSSRYLVKRTGEKVFLECVQDMDHENMFWYRQDPGLGLRLIYFSYDVKMKEKGDIPEGYSVSREKKERFSLILESASTNQTSMYLCASSLPQGQQNTEAFFGQGTRLTVV.

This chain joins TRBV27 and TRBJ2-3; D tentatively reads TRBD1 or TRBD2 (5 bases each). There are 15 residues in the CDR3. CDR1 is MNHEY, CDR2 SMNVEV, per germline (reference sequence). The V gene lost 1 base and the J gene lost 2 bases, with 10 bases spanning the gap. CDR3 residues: CASSLWGSTTDTQYF. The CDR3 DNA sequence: TGTGCCAGCAGTTTATGGGGGTCGACCACAGATACGCAGTATTTT.

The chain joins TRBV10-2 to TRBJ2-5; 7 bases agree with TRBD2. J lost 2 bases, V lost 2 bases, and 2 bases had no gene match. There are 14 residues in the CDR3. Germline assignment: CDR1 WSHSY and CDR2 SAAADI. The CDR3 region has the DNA TGCGCCAGCAGTGAGGCGGGGGTTCAAGAGACCCAGTACTTC. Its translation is CASSEAGVQETQYF.